This is a list of T cell receptor beta chains from one sample in a study of blood T cell repertoires in COVID-19. Some clones are missing from TCRdb's copy, which holds only in-frame ones; the method was immunoSEQ multiplex PCR. Altogether a few hundred thousand clones are present, around four fifths being singletons, with the ten largest covering less than 6%. Sequencing used peripheral blood. The receptor set was obtained from a woman aged 70-85 years with COVID-19, enrolled during active disease. Both conserved end residues are part of each CDR3. A D gene is named only where the DNA matches it firmly. The listing skips clone size in some rows; elsewhere it reads once, few, many or a size class.

>TRBV18|TRBJ2-1|TRBD2|.
TGTGCCAGCTCACCGACGACTAGCGGGGGAGGAGAGCAGTTCTTC
CASSPTTSGGGEQFF
>TRBV6-6|TRBJ2-3|.|once
TGTGCCAGCAGCCTCACAGATACGCAGTATTTT
CASSLTDTQYF
>TRBV2|TRBJ2-7|.|once
TGTGCCAGCAGTGGAGCCTCCCGGGGCGAGCAGTACTTC
CASSGASRGEQYF
>TRBV4-3|TRBJ1-2|TRBD1|.
TGCGCCAGCAGCCACCTATTGACAGGGAATTCCTATGGCTACACCTTC
CASSHLLTGNSYGYTF
>TRBV7-9|TRBJ1-2|.|once
TGTGCCAGCAGCTCGCAGGGTTTTGTAGGCTACACCTTC
CASSSQGFVGYTF
>TRBV5-1|TRBJ2-5|.|.
TGCGCCAGCAGCTTGGCAGGGTCAGGAGAGACCCAGTACTTC
CASSLAGSGETQYF
>TRBV21-1|TRBJ2-1|.|.
TGTGCCAGCATCCAAGGGCAGGGGCCATGGGTGGGTGAGCAGTTCTTC
CASIQGQGPWVGEQFF
>TRBV7-9|TRBJ1-1|TRBD1|once
TGTGCCAGCAGCTCGACAGGGGTAAACACTGAAGCTTTCTTT
CASSSTGVNTEAFF
>TRBV30|TRBJ1-2|.|few
TGTGCCTGGAGTATCGCGGAAGTCGCGGATAACTATGGCTACACCTTC
CAWSIAEVADNYGYTF
>TRBV3-1/TRBV3-2|TRBJ1-1|.|.
TGTGCCAGCAGCCAAACAAACCTTGAAGCTTTCTTT
CASSQTNLEAFF
>TRBV28|TRBJ2-7|TRBD2|.
TGTGCCAGCAGACCGGGACTAGCGGGAGTCAACCCCTACGAGCAGTACTTC
CASRPGLAGVNPYEQYF
>TRBV6-2/TRBV6-3|TRBJ2-7|TRBD1|.
TGTGCCAGCAGTTCCCCAGGGGACAGGGTCTCCTACGAGCAGTACTTC
CASSSPGDRVSYEQYF
>TRBV24-1|TRBJ2-1|.|.
TGTGCCACCCAGGGGACCACCTACTCCTACAATGAGCAGTTCTTC
CATQGTTYSYNEQFF
>TRBV28|TRBJ2-7|TRBD1|once
TGTGCCAGCTCTGGGCAGGGGGTAAGCGAGCAGTACTTC
CASSGQGVSEQYF
>TRBV3-1/TRBV3-2|TRBJ2-1|TRBD2|.
TGTGCCAGCAGCCAAGGAGGAACTAGCGGGAGGGCCGGGGAGTTCTTC
CASSQGGTSGRAGEFF
>TRBV28|TRBJ2-1|.|.
TGTGCCAGCAGCCAAGGCGTAGCCGTCAACAATGAGCAGTTCTTC
CASSQGVAVNNEQFF
>TRBV5-5|TRBJ2-5|.|.
TGTGCCAGCAGCTTTGAGACAGGTACCCAGTACTTC
CASSFETGTQYF
>TRBV5-1|TRBJ2-7|.|.
TGCGCCAGCAGCTTGACAACCTCCTACGAGCAGTACTTC
CASSLTTSYEQYF
>TRBV19|TRBJ2-2|TRBD2|once
TGTGCCAGTAGCATCAGCGGGATGGGGGCCGGGGAGCTGTTTTTT
CASSISGMGAGELFF
>TRBV4-2|TRBJ2-1|TRBD1|few
TGTGCCAGCAGCCAGGAACCGTCCGGGACAGGGGTTTATGAGCAGTTCTTC
CASSQEPSGTGVYEQFF
>TRBV7-9|TRBJ2-7|.|.
TGTGCCAGCAGCTTGACAGGATCGGACGAGCAGTACTTC
CASSLTGSDEQYF
>TRBV7-2|TRBJ2-5|TRBD2|few
TGTGCCAGCAGGATGGCGGGAGGGGATGGAGAGACCCAGTACTTC
CASRMAGGDGETQYF
>TRBV6-4|TRBJ1-1|TRBD1|.
TGTGCCGCCGGGGACAGGGAAGCTTTCTTT
CAAGDREAFF
>TRBV6-5|TRBJ1-2|TRBD1|.
TGTGCCAGCAGAGTGGGACAGGGCTATGGCTACACCTTC
CASRVGQGYGYTF
>TRBV28|TRBJ1-5|.|.
TGTGCCAGCAGCTCCGCGGCAGGGCCCTTTAGCAATCAGCCCCAGCATTTT
CASSSAAGPFSNQPQHF
>TRBV6-2/TRBV6-3|TRBJ1-2|TRBD1|.
TGTGCCAGCAGCCAAGGACAGGGCGCCTACACCTTC
CASSQGQGAYTF
>TRBV4-3|TRBJ1-5|.|.
TGCGCCAGCAGCCATGACGGAGCCAATCAGCCCCAGCATTTT
CASSHDGANQPQHF
>TRBV28|TRBJ2-3|.|.
TGTGCCAGCAGTCCCCGGACTAAGGGTACGCAGTATTTT
CASSPRTKGTQYF
>TRBV30|TRBJ1-4|.|.
TGTGCCTGGCTGGCCCCAACTAATGAAAAACTGTTTTTT
CAWLAPTNEKLFF
>TRBV28|TRBJ2-1|TRBD2|.
TGTGCCAGCAGTTTATACCCTGGACTAGCGGGACCCAATGAGCAGTTCTTC
CASSLYPGLAGPNEQFF
>TRBV27|TRBJ2-1|.|.
TGTGCCAGCAGTTTAAGGGGTCTAGACACGGATGAGCAGTTCTTC
CASSLRGLDTDEQFF